This entry describes one T cell receptor (beta chain). CDR3 length equals 16 residues. Germline V CDR1 and CDR2: SGHAT, FQNNGV. V lost 4 bases to trimming and J lost 5 bases; unmatched junction nucleotides: 4. Treatment given: about 20 received Ad26.COV2.S at low or high dose, single or two shots; several received placebo; per-sample allocation not given. Collection of the samples took place on day 63 after the first injection of vaccine or placebo. This record comes from a study of Ad26.COV2.S vaccination and SARS-CoV-2 variants. About the study: Vaccine-arm donor from the placebo-controlled COV1001 Ad26.COV2.S trial.

Data came from immunoSEQ multiplex PCR; TCRdb stores just in-frame clones and leaves some out. The sample holds roughly 350,000 clones, roughly 90% seen once. J is TRBJ2-3 and V is TRBV11-2; TRBD2 matches 15 bases. This TCR was recovered from a person between 18 and 65 years old who received the Ad26.COV2.S COVID-19 vaccine or a placebo. The material was peripheral blood, obtained in a trial of Ad26.COV2.S vaccine versus placebo. The CDR3 coding sequence is TGTGCCAGCAGCTCGGGACTAGCGGGGGGTTTAGATACGCAGTATTTT. This gives the protein CASSSGLAGGLDTQYF. The full variable domain, in which reference TRBV11-2 and TRBJ2-3 provide the parts outside the CDR3, is EAGVAQSPRYKIIEKRQSVAFWCNPISGHATLYWYQQILGQGPKLLIQFQNNGVVDDSQLPKDRFSAERLKGVDSTLKIQPAKLEDSAVYLCASSSGLAGGLDTQYFGPGTRLTVL.